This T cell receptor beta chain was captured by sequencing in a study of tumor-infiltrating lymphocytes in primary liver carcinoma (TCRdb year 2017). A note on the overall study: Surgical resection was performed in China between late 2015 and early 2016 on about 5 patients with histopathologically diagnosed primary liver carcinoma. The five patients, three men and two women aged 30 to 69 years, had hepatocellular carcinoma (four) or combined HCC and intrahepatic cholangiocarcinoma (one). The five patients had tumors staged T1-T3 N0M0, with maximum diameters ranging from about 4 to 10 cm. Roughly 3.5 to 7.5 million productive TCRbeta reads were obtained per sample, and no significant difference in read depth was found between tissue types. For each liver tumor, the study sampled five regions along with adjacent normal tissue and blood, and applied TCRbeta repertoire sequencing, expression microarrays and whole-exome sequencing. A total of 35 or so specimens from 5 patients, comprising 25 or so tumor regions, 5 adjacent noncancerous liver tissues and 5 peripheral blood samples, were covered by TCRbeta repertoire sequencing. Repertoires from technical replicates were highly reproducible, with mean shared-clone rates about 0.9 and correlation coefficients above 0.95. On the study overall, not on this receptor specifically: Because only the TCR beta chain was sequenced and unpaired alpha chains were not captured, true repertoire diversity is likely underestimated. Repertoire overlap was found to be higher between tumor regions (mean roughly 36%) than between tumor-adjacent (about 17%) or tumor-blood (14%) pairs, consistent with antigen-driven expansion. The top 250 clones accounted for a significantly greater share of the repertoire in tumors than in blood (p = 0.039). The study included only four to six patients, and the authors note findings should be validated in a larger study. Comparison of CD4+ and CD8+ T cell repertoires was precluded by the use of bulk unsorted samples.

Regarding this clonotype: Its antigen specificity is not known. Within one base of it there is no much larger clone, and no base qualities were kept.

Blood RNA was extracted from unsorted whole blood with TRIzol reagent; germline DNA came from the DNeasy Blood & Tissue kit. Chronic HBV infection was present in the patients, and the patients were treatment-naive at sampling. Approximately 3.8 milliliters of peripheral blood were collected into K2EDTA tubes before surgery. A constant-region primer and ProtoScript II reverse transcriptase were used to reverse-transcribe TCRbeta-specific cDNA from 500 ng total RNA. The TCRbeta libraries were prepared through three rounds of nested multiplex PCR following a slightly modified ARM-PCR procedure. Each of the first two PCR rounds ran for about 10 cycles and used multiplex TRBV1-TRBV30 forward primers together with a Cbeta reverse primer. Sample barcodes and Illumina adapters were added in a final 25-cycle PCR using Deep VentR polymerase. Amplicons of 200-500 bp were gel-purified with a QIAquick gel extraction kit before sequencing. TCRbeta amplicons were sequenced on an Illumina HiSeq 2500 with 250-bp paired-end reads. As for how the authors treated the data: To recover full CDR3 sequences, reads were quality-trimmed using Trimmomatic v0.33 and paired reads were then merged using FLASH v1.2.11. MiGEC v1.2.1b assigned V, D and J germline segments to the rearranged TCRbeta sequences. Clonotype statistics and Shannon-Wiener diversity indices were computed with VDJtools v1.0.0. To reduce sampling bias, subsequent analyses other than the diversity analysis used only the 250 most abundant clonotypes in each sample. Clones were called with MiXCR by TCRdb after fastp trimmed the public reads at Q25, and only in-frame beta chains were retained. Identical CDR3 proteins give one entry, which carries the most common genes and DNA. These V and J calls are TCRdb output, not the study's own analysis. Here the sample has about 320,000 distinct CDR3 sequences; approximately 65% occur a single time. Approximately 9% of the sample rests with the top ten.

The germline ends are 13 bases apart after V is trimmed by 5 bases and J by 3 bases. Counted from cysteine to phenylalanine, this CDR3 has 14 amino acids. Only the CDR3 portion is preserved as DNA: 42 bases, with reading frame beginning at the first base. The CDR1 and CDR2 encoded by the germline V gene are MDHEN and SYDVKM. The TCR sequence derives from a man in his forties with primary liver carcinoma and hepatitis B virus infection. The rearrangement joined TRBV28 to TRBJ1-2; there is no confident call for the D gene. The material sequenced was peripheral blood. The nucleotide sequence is TGTGCCAGCAGTAACTCGGATCGCGACTATGGCTACACCTTC. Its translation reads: CASSNSDRDYGYTF.